These 9 T cell receptor beta chains originate from one sample sequenced in a study of blood T cell repertoires in COVID-19. TCRdb keeps only in-frame clones here, not all; method: immunoSEQ multiplex PCR. This repertoire shows over 140,000 clones, 60% to 80% found once; its top ten account for roughly 8.6%. The specimen sequenced was peripheral blood. The receptors shown here come from a woman aged 45-65 years with active or convalescent COVID-19.

This clone has a handful of counts. The V gene is TRBV7-2, the J gene TRBJ2-3, with 10 positions matching TRBD2. The length of the CDR3 is 16 residues. CDR1 is SGHTA, CDR2 FQGNSA, per germline. The V and J ends lost 1 base and 4 bases, in that order; junction bases with no gene match: 5. CDR3 sequence (DNA): TGTGCCAGCAGCTTAGACCTAGCGGGAGTTTCAGATACGCAGTATTTT. Protein product: CASSLDLAGVSDTQYF.

This clone was detected once. The V gene is TRBV6-5, the J gene TRBJ2-7; TRBD2 matches at 8 bases. This CDR3 is 14 amino acids long. Germline loops: CDR1 MNHEY, CDR2 SVGAGI. The J segment lost 0 bases and the V segment lost 7 bases, leaving 5 bases of the junction unmatched. The CDR3 loop reads CASTRTSSSYEQYF. The CDR3 coding sequence is TGTGCCAGCACTAGGACTAGCTCCTCCTACGAGCAGTACTTC.

The J gene is TRBJ2-3, the V gene TRBV18, with D tentatively TRBD1 (7 bases). The CDR3 runs 18 residues. From germline, CDR1 is KGHSH and CDR2 LQKENI. V was cut by 0 bases and J by 3 bases, with 19 bases left in between. The CDR3 here is CASSPPNVGQRVTDTQYF. The CDR3 DNA follows: TGTGCCAGCTCACCACCCAATGTGGGACAGCGGGTGACAGATACGCAGTATTTT.

V gene TRBV28 combines with J gene TRBJ2-7, with 9 bases aligning to TRBD1. The trim removed 10 bases at V and 2 bases at J, leaving 18 bases unmatched. The CDR3 loop spans 17 amino acids. CDR1 and CDR2 (germline): MDHEN, SYDVKM. The DNA for the CDR3 is TGTGCCACCTTACCCCCCGCACCGGGACAGGGAACCTACGAGCAGTACTTC. It is translated as CATLPPAPGQGTYEQYF.

This rearrangement joins TRBV5-1 to TRBJ1-4; D possibly corresponds to TRBD1 (6 bases). The CDR3 totals 17 residues. Trimming removed 0 bases at V and 2 bases at J, with 14 bases between. Looked up from germline, CDR1 is SGHRS and CDR2 is YFSETQ. The CDR3 region is CASSLAPGATTNEKLFF. Here the CDR3 DNA reads TGCGCCAGCAGCTTGGCCCCAGGGGCCACTACTAATGAAAAACTGTTTTTT.

The chain employs TRBV4-3 and TRBJ1-5; 9 bases are shared with TRBD1. The germline V gene has CDR1 LGHNA and CDR2 YSLEER. This CDR3 is 15 amino acids long. J lost 0 bases, V lost 3 bases, and 0 bases had no gene match. CDR3 residues: CASSQDRGSNQPQHF. The DNA of the CDR3 is TGCGCCAGCAGCCAGGACAGGGGTAGCAATCAGCCCCAGCATTTT.

The chain joins TRBV4-3 to TRBJ1-1, with TRBD1 as a possible D gene (5 bases). CDR1 is LGHNA, CDR2 YSLEER, per germline. Trimming removed 5 bases at V and 4 bases at J, with 17 bases between. The CDR3 has 15 amino acids. The CDR3 reads CASSSEVHRSTEAFF. The CDR3 DNA reads TGCGCCAGCAGCTCTGAGGTACACAGGAGCACTGAAGCTTTCTTT.

This clone turned up a few times. This chain connects TRBV1 to TRBJ1-6. TRBV1 corresponds to a pseudogene. This CDR3 has 17 residues. CDR3 in DNA: TGCACCAGCAGCCAAAGGCCGTCTCGGGAATATAATTCACCCCTCCACTTT. It translates to CTSSQRPSREYNSPLHF.

This rearrangement joins TRBV30 to TRBJ1-1; a possible D gene is TRBD1 (6 bases). V lost 5 bases to trimming and J lost 7 bases, with 17 bases between them. Germline V CDR1 and CDR2: GTSNPN, SVGIG (reference sequence). This CDR3 region has 13 residues. CDR3 in amino acids: CAWSQGRSSEAFF. CDR3 coding DNA: TGTGCCTGGTCACAGGGTCGGTCAAGTGAAGCTTTCTTT. Full variable domain (outside the CDR3, taken from reference TRBV30 and TRBJ1-1): SQTIHQWPATLVQPVGSPLSLECTVEGTSNPNLYWYRQAAGRGLQLLFYSVGIGQISSEVPQNLSASRPQDRQFILSSKKLLLSDSGFYLCAWSQGRSSEAFFGQGTRLTVV.